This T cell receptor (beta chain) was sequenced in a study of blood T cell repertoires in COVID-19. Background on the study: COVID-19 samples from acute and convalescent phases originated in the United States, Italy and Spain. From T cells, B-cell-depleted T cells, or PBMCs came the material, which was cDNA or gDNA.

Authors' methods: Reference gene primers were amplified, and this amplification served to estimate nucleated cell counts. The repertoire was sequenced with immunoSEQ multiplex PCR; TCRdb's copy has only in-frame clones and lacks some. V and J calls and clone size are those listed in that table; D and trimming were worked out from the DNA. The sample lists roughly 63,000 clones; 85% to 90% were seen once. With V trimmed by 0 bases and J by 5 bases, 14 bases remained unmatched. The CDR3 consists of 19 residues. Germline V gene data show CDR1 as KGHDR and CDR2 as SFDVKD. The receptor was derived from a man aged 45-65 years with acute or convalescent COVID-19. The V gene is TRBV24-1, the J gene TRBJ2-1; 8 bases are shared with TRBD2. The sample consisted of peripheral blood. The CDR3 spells CATSDLVYRGGRLDNEQFF. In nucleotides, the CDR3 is TGTGCCACCAGTGATTTGGTCTATCGGGGGGGGCGCTTAGACAATGAGCAGTTCTTC.